This passage covers 16 T cell receptor beta chains from one sample sequenced in a study of cytomegalovirus exposure and HLA in healthy donors. This PCR relied on a set of 60 Vbeta primers and 13 Jbeta primers. Assay used: immunoSEQ multiplex PCR; TCRdb lists only in-frame clones, some missing. The data hold 200,000 to 250,000 clones, with about 72% observed a single time. Material: PBMCs. These receptors were taken from a male donor in good health and CMV-seronegative.

This rearrangement joins TRBV5-1 to TRBJ1-5, with 10 bases identical to TRBD1. J lost 2 bases, V lost 3 bases, and 2 bases had no gene match. Germline loops: CDR1 SGHRS, CDR2 YFSETQ. This CDR3 has 15 amino acids. CDR3 bases: TGCGCCAGCAGCTCGGGGACAGGGGGCAATCAGCCCCAGCATTTT. Its protein product is CASSSGTGGNQPQHF.

The rearrangement links TRBV15 to TRBJ2-1, with D perhaps TRBD1 (5 bases). In germline, CDR1 is LNHNV, CDR2 YYDKDF (reference sequence). V dropped 0 bases and J dropped 2 bases, with 8 bases sitting between them. The CDR3 length is 15 residues. CDR3 in DNA: TGTGCCACCAGCAGAGAGGCCAGGGCCTACAATGAGCAGTTCTTC. Its translation is CATSREARAYNEQFF.

The genes are TRBV7-6 and TRBJ2-1; 10 positions agree with TRBD1. Losses at the gene ends were 0 bases for V and 7 bases for J; bases not matched to a gene: 6. Germline-derived CDR1 and CDR2 are SGHVS and FNYEAQ. CDR3 length: 16 amino acids. Here the CDR3 reads CASSLATGGLSNEQFF. The CDR3 nucleotides read TGTGCCAGCAGCTTAGCGACAGGGGGCCTAAGTAATGAGCAGTTCTTC.

Many counts were recorded for this clone. The chain couples TRBV7-9 to TRBJ1-1; the D gene is possibly TRBD1 (6 bases). This CDR3 contains 13 residues. Germline V gives CDR1 SEHNR, CDR2 FQNEAQ (reference sequence). Trimming removed 5 bases from V and 6 bases from J, with 13 bases in between. The CDR3 spells CASSPRDTPEAFF. CDR3 DNA sequence: TGTGCCAGCAGCCCCCGGGACACCCCTGAAGCTTTCTTT.

The chain uses TRBV7-2 and TRBJ2-3; tentative D call: TRBD2 (5 bases). The length of the CDR3 is 14 residues. V shed 3 bases and J shed 2 bases, with 9 bases lying between them. CDR1 is SGHTA, CDR2 FQGNSA, per germline. The CDR3 loop reads CASSFGLPTDTQYF. The CDR3 DNA reads TGTGCCAGCAGCTTCGGACTCCCCACAGATACGCAGTATTTT.

This clone turned up a few times. This chain connects TRBV7-2 to TRBJ1-2; D gene unclear. Germline assignment: CDR1 SGHTA and CDR2 FQGNSA. V was trimmed by 3 bases and J by 8 bases, leaving 10 bases between them. This CDR3 region has 12 residues. The DNA for the CDR3 is TGTGCCAGCAGCTTTTCAGGATACGGCTACACCTTC. Translation: CASSFSGYGYTF.

This clone appeared a single time. This chain links TRBV6-1 with TRBJ2-3; possible D gene TRBD2, 5 bases. The CDR3 is made up of 16 amino acids. Germline V gene data show CDR1 as MNHNS and CDR2 as SASEGT. Trimming removed 4 bases at V and 1 base at J, with 15 bases between. In DNA form, the CDR3 reads TGTGCCAGCAGTGCCGGGGTTTACGAGCGCACAGATACGCAGTATTTT. Its protein product is CASSAGVYERTDTQYF.

For the CDR3, the DNA is TGCAGCGTCAACCGGAGGGGTGAGATTCGGCAGTACTTC. Translation gives CSVNRRGEIRQYF. The J gene is TRBJ2-7, the V gene TRBV29-1, with TRBD2 as a possible D gene (6 bases). Germline V gives CDR1 SQVTM, CDR2 ANQGSEA. This CDR3 has 13 amino acids. V was cut by 6 bases and J by 9 bases, with 21 bases left in between.

The chain employs TRBV6-5 and TRBJ1-1, with 7 bases fitting TRBD1. The length of the CDR3 is 15 residues. The trim removed 4 bases at V and 0 bases at J, leaving 5 bases unmatched. CDR1 is MNHEY, CDR2 SVGAGI, per germline. The CDR3 DNA sequence: TGTGCCAGCAGTTTCTTGACAGGGATGAACACTGAAGCTTTCTTT. Its protein product is CASSFLTGMNTEAFF.

The chain has TRBV5-1 and TRBJ2-5, with 7 positions matching TRBD1. The J call may be wrong; the DNA end is better matched by TRBJ2-7. Looked up from germline, CDR1 is SGHRS and CDR2 is YFSETQ. The CDR3 length is 15 residues. The CDR3 nucleotides read TGCGCCAGCAGCTTGAGGGACAGAAGCACCTACGAGCAGTACTTC. The encoded protein is CASSLRDRSTYEQYF.

The rearrangement uses TRBV5-4 and TRBJ1-1; 7 nucleotides align to TRBD1. This CDR3 has 14 residues. Unmatched junction bases numbered 3, after V lost 0 bases and J lost 4 bases. CDR1 is SGHNT, CDR2 YYREEE, per germline (reference sequence). The CDR3 DNA reads as TGTGCCAGCAGCTTGGAACAGGGGATCACTGAAGCTTTCTTT. This gives the protein CASSLEQGITEAFF.

V usage is TRBV29-1 and J usage is TRBJ2-1, with 7 nucleotides matching TRBD2. CDR1 and CDR2 from the germline V gene are SQVTM and ANQGSEA. Trimming at V came to 5 bases and at J to 8 bases, leaving 9 bases not matched to a gene. There are 13 residues in the CDR3. CDR3: CSVRTSVPYEQFF. The CDR3 DNA reads as TGCAGCGTTAGGACTAGTGTGCCCTATGAGCAGTTCTTC.

This rearrangement joins TRBV2 to TRBJ1-2; a weak D match, TRBD1 (5 bases). This CDR3 comprises 15 residues. V lost 6 bases and J 2 bases, leaving 16 bases between the germline ends. Germline loops: CDR1 SNHLY, CDR2 FYNNEI. Here the CDR3 reads CASSRDRTLNYGYTF. The DNA of the CDR3 is TGTGCCAGCAGCCGAGACAGAACACTAAACTATGGCTACACCTTC.

This chain joins TRBV30 and TRBJ1-5, with 11 bases lining up with TRBD1. V trimming: 1 base; J trimming: 5 bases; junction bases outside the gene matches: 1. The CDR3 totals 14 residues. Germline loops: CDR1 GTSNPN, CDR2 SVGIG (reference sequence). The CDR3 here is CAWSADRGHQPQHF. Written as DNA, the CDR3 is TGTGCCTGGAGTGCGGACAGGGGGCATCAGCCCCAGCATTTT. The whole variable domain, remainder taken from reference TRBV30 and TRBJ1-5, is SQTIHQWPATLVQPVGSPLSLECTVEGTSNPNLYWYRQAAGRGLQLLFYSVGIGQISSEVPQNLSASRPQDRQFILSSKKLLLSDSGFYLCAWSADRGHQPQHFGDGTRLSIL.

This chain uses TRBV29-1 with TRBJ1-2; 9 positions match TRBD1. This CDR3 contains 14 residues. Germline V gene sequence: CDR1 SQVTM, CDR2 ANQGSEA. V trimming: 4 bases; J trimming: 6 bases; junction bases outside the gene matches: 9. The CDR3 sequence: CSVGYRGLVNGYTF. DNA for the CDR3: TGCAGCGTTGGATACAGGGGGCTTGTGAATGGCTACACCTTC.

This chain connects TRBV19 to TRBJ2-1; D perhaps matches TRBD2 (6 bases). This CDR3 is built from 15 residues. V lost 5 bases and J lost 2, with 13 bases in between. Germline V gene sequence: CDR1 LNHDA, CDR2 SQIVND (reference sequence). The CDR3 reads CASSPLSGTYNEQFF. CDR3 nucleotide sequence: TGTGCCAGTAGTCCCCTTAGCGGTACCTACAATGAGCAGTTCTTC. Together with reference TRBV19 and TRBJ2-1, the CDR3 gives the full variable domain: DGGITQSPKYLFRKEGQNVTLSCEQNLNHDAMYWYRQDPGQGLRLIYYSQIVNDFQKGDIAEGYSVSREKKESFPLTVTSAQKNPTAFYLCASSPLSGTYNEQFFGPGTRLTVL.